This note documents a single T cell receptor beta chain sequence. Methods used by the authors: It was from reference gene primer amplification that nucleated cell counts were estimated. The repertoire was sequenced with immunoSEQ multiplex PCR; TCRdb's copy has only in-frame clones and lacks some. V and J calls and clone size come straight from that table; D and trimming were deduced from the DNA. The sample has 250,000 or so clones, around three quarters seen once. The sample is drawn from a study of blood T cell repertoires in COVID-19. Study information: Acute and convalescent COVID-19 samples came from the United States, Italy and Spain. Sample material is recorded as cDNA or gDNA derived from T cells, B-cell-depleted T cells, or PBMCs.

This CDR3 spans 13 amino acids. Germline V lookup: CDR1 SQVTM, CDR2 ANQGSEA. V lost 6 bases, J lost 7 bases, and 8 bases stayed unmatched. The sample taken for sequencing was peripheral blood. The V gene is TRBV29-1, the J gene TRBJ2-2, with 7 bases aligning to TRBD1. This sequence originates from an elderly woman with acute or convalescent COVID-19. In DNA, the CDR3 is TGCAGCGTCCATCTGACAGGGTTCGGGGAGCTGTTTTTT. It is translated as CSVHLTGFGELFF.